The 23 T cell receptor beta chains below were found in one sample sequenced in a study of read filtering for tumor transcriptome and immune sequencing. The library was built from approximately 400 ng RNA with molecular barcoded adaptors for alpha/delta and beta/gamma chains. TCRdb passed the reads through MiXCR, listing each CDR3 protein once. The data hold 35,000 to 50,000 distinct CDR3 sequences, with approximately 10% observed a single time. Material for sequencing was a population of CD138-negative cells sorted from bone marrow. These receptors were collected from a donor aged 40 or older with multiple myeloma.

This clonotype showed up many times. The chain is built from TRBV4-2 and TRBJ1-5; TRBD1 might be the D (5 bases). Germline values: CDR1 LGHNA, CDR2 YNFKEQ. V was trimmed by 3 bases and J by 3 bases, leaving 12 bases between them. The CDR3 length is 15 residues. Here the CDR3 reads CASSQTGHVNQPQHF. CDR3 coding DNA: TGTGCCAGCAGCCAGACTGGACACGTCAATCAGCCCCAGCATTTT.

This clonotype was observed a few times. This sequence joins TRBV27 and TRBJ1-3; no clear D gene. CDR1 MNHEY and CDR2 SMNVEV come from the germline V gene (reference sequence). V was cut by 2 bases and J by 4 bases, with 12 bases left in between. This CDR3 has 15 amino acids. The CDR3 DNA sequence: TGTGCCAGCAGTTTAAACCCTGGGGTCGGAAACACCATATATTTT. This gives the protein CASSLNPGVGNTIYF.

This chain connects TRBV5-1 to TRBJ2-7; D not resolved. Trimming shortened V by 1 base and J by 10 bases, and 15 bases separated the two germline ends. The germline gives CDR1 SGHRS, CDR2 YFSETQ. CDR3 length: 13 residues. CDR3 DNA sequence: TGCGCCAGCAGCTTGTCCTTTATGAGCTTACAGTACTTC. Translated: CASSLSFMSLQYF.

The sample holds a few counts of this clonotype. This may be a read error: a much more frequent sequence differs by one nucleotide. The V and J genes are TRBV12-3 or TRBV12-4 and TRBJ1-5; 9 nucleotides match TRBD1. The CDR3 is 14 amino acids. The CDR3: CASRQGAGNQPRHF. The CDR3, as DNA: TGTGCCAGCAGACAGGGGGCAGGAAATCAGCCCCGGCATTTT.

This clonotype was observed at least ten times. The chain couples TRBV7-9 to TRBJ2-7, with D possibly matching TRBD2 (5 bases). Germline V gene lookup returns CDR1 SEHNR and CDR2 FQNEAQ (reference sequence). Trimming removed 4 bases at V and 7 bases at J, with 17 bases between. The CDR3 is 14 residues long. Here the CDR3 DNA reads TGTGCCAGCAGCTCCCACTCCTTACTAGGAGAGCAGTACTTC. Residues: CASSSHSLLGEQYF.

In this sample, this clonotype turned up many times. The chain recombines TRBV27 with TRBJ2-7, with D possibly matching TRBD1 (5 bases). The germline CDR1 and CDR2 sequences are MNHEY and SMNVEV (reference sequence). CDR3 length: 12 amino acids. Deletions cut 2 bases from V and 7 bases from J, with 9 bases between. Here the CDR3 reads CASSLAGSEQYF. CDR3 sequence (DNA): TGTGCCAGCAGTTTAGCAGGGTCGGAGCAGTACTTC.

In regard to this clonotype: Since a much larger clone is just one base distant, this may be a read error. The rearrangement uses TRBV27 and TRBJ1-5; tentative D call: TRBD1 (6 bases). Germline lookup yields CDR1 MNHEY and CDR2 SMNVEV (reference sequence). The CDR3 covers 15 residues. CDR3 in amino acids: CASRGGAYSNQPQRF. CDR3 in DNA: TGTGCCAGCAGAGGGGGGGCATATAGCAATCAGCCCCAGCGTTTT.

V is TRBV5-1 and J is TRBJ1-2; the match to TRBD1 covers 9 bases. The germline gives CDR1 SGHRS, CDR2 YFSETQ. CDR3 size: 15 residues. V dropped 4 bases and J dropped 3; count of bases not matched to a gene: 7. CDR3 protein: CASSNRGRVDYGYTF. The CDR3 DNA sequence: TGCGCCAGCAGCAACAGGGGGCGAGTCGACTATGGCTACACCTTC.

This clonotype was seen many times. The rearrangement links TRBV7-2 to TRBJ1-1, with a tentative D call TRBD1 (6 bases). Trimming removed 5 bases at V and 1 base at J, with 11 bases between. The CDR3 has 14 amino acids. CDR1 and CDR2 (germline): SGHTA, FQGNSA. The CDR3, as DNA: TGTGCCAGCAGCGGGGGCCTACAGAACACTGAAGCTTTCTTT. It yields the protein CASSGGLQNTEAFF.

This clonotype showed up many times. The rearrangement uses TRBV27 and TRBJ1-5; weak D call: TRBD1 (6 bases). V was cut by 2 bases and J by 3 bases, with 8 bases left in between. The CDR3 is 14 amino acids. The germline V gene has CDR1 MNHEY and CDR2 SMNVEV (reference sequence). In DNA form, the CDR3 reads TGTGCCAGCAGTTTAAGGGACACCAATCAGCCCCAGCATTTT. Residues: CASSLRDTNQPQHF.

This clonotype was counted many times. The chain joins TRBV3-1 to TRBJ1-4; a weak D match, TRBD1 (5 bases). CDR3 size: 17 residues. Trimming stripped 5 bases from V and 5 bases from J, with 21 bases between. Germline V gene data show CDR1 as LGHDT and CDR2 as YNNKEL (reference sequence). The CDR3 is CASSGDPDHGTNEKLFF. For the CDR3, the DNA is TGTGCCAGCAGCGGGGACCCAGATCATGGAACAAATGAAAAACTGTTTTTT.

This clonotype came up many times. The genes are TRBV11-2 and TRBJ2-7; D is unresolved. This CDR3 region has 15 residues. Per germline, CDR1 SGHAT and CDR2 FQNNGV. V lost 5 bases, J lost 3 bases, and 17 bases lay in between. CDR3: CASSPGRGSIYEQYF. The CDR3 DNA follows: TGTGCCAGCAGCCCTGGGCGTGGCAGTATCTACGAGCAGTACTTC.

This clonotype appeared many times. An end of the junction does not agree with germline; a read error may underlie this. This chain uses TRBV7-9 with TRBJ2-2; no clear D gene. The CDR3 has 14 amino acids. CDR1 and CDR2 (germline): SEHNR, FQNEAQ (reference sequence). Written as DNA, the CDR3 is TGCGCCAGCAGCTACCAATCTAACACCGGGGAGCTGTTTTTT. Its protein product is CASSYQSNTGELFF.

This clonotype was recorded at least ten times. V and J are TRBV20-1 and TRBJ2-3; no clear D. CDR1 and CDR2 from the germline V gene are DFQATT and SNEGSKA (reference sequence). This CDR3 spans 14 amino acids. The V and J ends lost 5 bases and 0 bases respectively, with 12 bases between them. The CDR3 sequence is CSARTVHSTDTQYF. The CDR3 DNA reads TGCAGTGCTCGGACGGTCCACAGCACAGATACGCAGTATTTT.

This clonotype is deemed medium-sized. For the CDR3, the DNA is TGTGCCTGGGGGCTGGATCTGCAGTATTTT. This sequence encodes CAWGLDLQYF. This chain uses TRBV30 with TRBJ2-3; D is uncertain. CDR3 size: 10 residues. The V end lost 5 bases, the J end lost 11 bases, and 11 bases lay between the germline ends. Germline CDR1 reads GTSNPN; CDR2 reads SVGIG (reference sequence).

The chain carries TRBV23-1 and TRBJ2-1, with 7 bases aligning to TRBD1. TRBV23-1 is identified as an open reading frame with a role that is uncertain. The CDR3 length is 17 residues. The junction had 11 bases not matched to a gene; V was cut back by 5 bases and J by 1 base. The CDR3 spells CASSGDRGGDSYNEQFF. Here the CDR3 DNA reads TGCGCCAGCAGTGGCGACCGAGGGGGCGATTCCTACAATGAGCAGTTCTTC.

This clonotype was detected many times. The V and J genes are TRBV7-2 and TRBJ2-1; D unclear. Germline CDR1 reads SGHTA; CDR2 reads FQGNSA. The CDR3 is 14 residues long. V was clipped by 5 bases and J by 2 bases, with 10 bases between them. Here the CDR3 reads CASSPANAYNEQFF. CDR3 DNA: TGTGCCAGCAGCCCGGCCAATGCCTACAATGAGCAGTTCTTC.

Many counts were recorded for this clonotype. The V call is TRBV20-1, the J call TRBJ2-7; TRBD2 agrees at 9 bases. This CDR3 comprises 15 residues. The trim removed 4 bases at V and 0 bases at J, leaving 7 bases unmatched. Germline-derived CDR1 and CDR2 are DFQATT and SNEGSKA (reference sequence). The CDR3 coding sequence is TGCAGTGCTATCGCCATGACTAGCGGCTCCTACGAGCAGTACTTC. Translating gives CSAIAMTSGSYEQYF.

This clonotype occurred many times. The chain is built from TRBV25-1 and TRBJ2-3; D unclear. Between the trimmed V and J ends, which lost 1 base and 5 bases, there was a span of 13 bases. Germline values: CDR1 MGHDK, CDR2 SYGVNS. The CDR3 loop spans 15 amino acids. DNA of the CDR3: TGTGCCAGCAGTGAATTGGGCGCGTCGGGAGATACGCAGTATTTT. Amino acid sequence: CASSELGASGDTQYF.

By share of the sample, this clonotype is medium-sized. The V and J genes are TRBV20-1 and TRBJ2-1; 7 nucleotides agree with TRBD1. V lost 5 bases, J lost 1 base, and 5 bases stayed unmatched. The CDR3 covers 14 residues. CDR1 and CDR2 (germline): DFQATT, SNEGSKA (reference sequence). In nucleotides, the CDR3 is TGCAGTGCTCACCGGGACAGTTCCTACAATGAGCAGTTCTTC. This translates into CSAHRDSSYNEQFF.

This clonotype was detected ten times or more. The chain recombines TRBV6-1 with TRBJ1-1, with D unresolved. CDR1 MNHNS and CDR2 SASEGT come from the germline V gene. The germline V and J ends were trimmed by 7 bases and 4 bases, with 10 bases remaining between them. This CDR3 spans 12 amino acids. CDR3 region: CASKGSVTEAFF. The CDR3 coding sequence is TGTGCCAGCAAGGGTTCGGTCACTGAAGCTTTCTTT.

In its sample, this clonotype was seen many times. The chain recombines TRBV7-3 with TRBJ1-6; D may be TRBD1 (5 bases). This CDR3 is 15 amino acids long. Trimming shortened V by 5 bases and J by 7 bases, and 15 bases separated the two germline ends. Per the germline V gene, CDR1 is SGHTA and CDR2 is FQGTGA. The DNA of the CDR3 is TGTGCCAGCAGCCCGAACGGGGGTACGAATTCACCCCTCCACTTT. Its protein product is CASSPNGGTNSPLHF.

This sequence joins TRBV11-2 and TRBJ2-2; 7 positions match TRBD1. The trim removed 8 bases at V and 4 bases at J, leaving 16 bases unmatched. Germline V gene lookup returns CDR1 SGHAT and CDR2 FQNNGV. There are 17 residues in the CDR3. In nucleotides, the CDR3 is TGTGCCAGCTCTAGGGTCCCGGGACAGAGGATCACCGGGGAGCTGTTTTTT. It specifies CASSRVPGQRITGELFF.